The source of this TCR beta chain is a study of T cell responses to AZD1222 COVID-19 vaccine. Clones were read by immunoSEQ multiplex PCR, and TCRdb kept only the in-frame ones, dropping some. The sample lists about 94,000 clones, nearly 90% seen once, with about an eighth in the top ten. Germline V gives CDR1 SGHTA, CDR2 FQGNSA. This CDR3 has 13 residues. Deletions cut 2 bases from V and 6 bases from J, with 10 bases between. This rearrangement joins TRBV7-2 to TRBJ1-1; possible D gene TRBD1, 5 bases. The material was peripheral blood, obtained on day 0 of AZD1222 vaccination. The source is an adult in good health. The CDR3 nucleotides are TGTGCCAGCAGCTTAATGTGGGGGGCTGAAGCTTTCTTT. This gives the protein CASSLMWGAEAFF. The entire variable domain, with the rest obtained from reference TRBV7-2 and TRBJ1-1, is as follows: GAGVSQSPSNKVTEKGKDVELRCDPISGHTALYWYRQSLGQGLEFLIYFQGNSAPDKSGLPSDRFSAERTGGSVSTLTIQRTQQEDSAVYLCASSLMWGAEAFFGQGTRLTVV.